This T cell receptor beta chain was sequenced in a study of T cell repertoires in cytomegalovirus infection. As to this clonotype: Antigen specificity is unknown.

TCRdb reprocessed the reads with MiXCR, giving one entry per CDR3 protein. The table includes approximately 990,000 distinct CDR3 sequences, 25% to 40% detected once. Deletions cut 3 bases from V and 7 bases from J, with 15 bases between. CDR3 size: 14 residues. CDR1 is MGHRA and CDR2 is YSYEKL in the germline V gene. The V and J genes are TRBV4-1 and TRBJ1-1; D is ambiguous. The receptor was derived from a human donor in good health (CMV status not recorded). Some clones in this sample may be carry-over from other donors' samples. Sequences were derived from cultured CD8+ T cells from PBMCs, sampled from culture after CMV antigen stimulation. The CDR3 spells CASSQGRTDLEAFF. CDR3 nucleotide sequence: TGCGCCAGCAGCCAGGGCCGGACCGATCTTGAAGCTTTCTTT.